These 16 T cell receptor beta chains share one sample of origin, sequenced in a study of CD8 T cells in ankylosing spondylitis. General observations from the study: A motif in TCR beta, a set of roughly eight highly homologous variants, appeared characteristic of ankylosing spondylitis blood.

In TCRdb, the 5' RACE reads were re-called with MiXCR into one record per CDR3 protein. Of 130,000 or so distinct CDR3 sequences in the sample, roughly a sixth were seen once. For these TCRs, the target antigens are not known. Input material: blood, either unsorted or a sorted T cell fraction (not recorded which). The receptors shown here come from a male donor with ankylosing spondylitis.

J is TRBJ2-3 and V is TRBV12-3 or TRBV12-4; 8 bases are a match to TRBD2. This CDR3 has 15 residues. After removal of 6 bases from V and 0 bases from J, the junction contained 5 bases not matched to a gene. CDR3 in DNA: TGTGCCAGCAGGACTACTAGCGGTAGCACAGATACGCAGTATTTT. It is translated as CASRTTSGSTDTQYF.

This clonotype has more than one count but fewer than ten. This sequence joins TRBV29-1 and TRBJ2-2; perhaps D is TRBD1 or TRBD2 (5 bases each). This CDR3 is 14 amino acids long. The V end lost 4 bases, the J end lost 3 bases, and 12 bases lay between the germline ends. CDR1 and CDR2 (germline): SQVTM, ANQGSEA. DNA for the CDR3: TGCAGCGTTGTCCCCAGGGACCACACCGGGGAGCTGTTTTTT. It translates to CSVVPRDHTGELFF.

This clonotype has a count of ten or more. This sequence joins TRBV6-2 or TRBV6-3 and TRBJ1-1; D uncertain. The germline CDR1 and CDR2 sequences are MNHEY and SVGEGT. The V end was cut by 5 bases, the J end by 3 bases, with 7 bases between. The CDR3 totals 12 residues. CDR3 nucleotides: TGTGCCAGCAGTCTAGGTTACACTGAAGCTTTCTTT. Amino acids: CASSLGYTEAFF.

This clonotype was counted many times. This chain links TRBV7-8 with TRBJ2-7; 10 bases fit TRBD1. CDR3 length equals 14 residues. J lost 2 bases, V lost 4 bases, and 2 bases had no gene match. Per germline, CDR1 SGHVS and CDR2 FQNEAQ. In DNA, the CDR3 is TGTGCCAGCAGCTCCGGGACAGGGGCCTACGAGCAGTACTTC. Encoded protein: CASSSGTGAYEQYF.

This clonotype was seen a handful of times. V and J are TRBV5-6 and TRBJ2-1; the match to TRBD2 covers 9 bases. Germline V lookup: CDR1 SGHDT, CDR2 YYEEEE. There are 18 residues in the CDR3. The V segment lost 4 bases and the J segment 5 bases; nucleotides outside the gene matches: 16. The CDR3 is CASSQGSLAGGPNNEQFF. DNA for the CDR3: TGTGCCAGCAGCCAGGGCTCCTTGGCGGGAGGGCCCAACAATGAGCAGTTCTTC. The whole variable domain, remainder taken from reference TRBV5-6 and TRBJ2-1, is DAGVTQSPTHLIKTRGQQVTLRCSPKSGHDTVSWYQQALGQGPQFIFQYYEEEERQRGNFPDRFSGHQFPNYSSELNVNALLLGDSALYLCASSQGSLAGGPNNEQFFGPGTRLTVL.

There are a few counts of this clonotype. The rearrangement uses TRBV7-9 and TRBJ2-1; 11 positions agree with TRBD2. Germline-derived CDR1 and CDR2 are SEHNR and FQNEAQ (reference sequence). The J segment lost 9 bases and the V segment lost 5 bases, leaving 9 bases of the junction unmatched. This CDR3 is 15 amino acids long. CDR3 loop: CASSPTSGRGGEQFF. The CDR3 DNA is TGTGCCAGCAGCCCTACTAGCGGGAGAGGCGGTGAGCAGTTCTTC.

The CDR3 sequence is CASSYSRGLNTEAFF. DNA of the CDR3: TGTGCCAGCAGTTACTCGAGGGGCCTGAACACTGAAGCTTTCTTT. The chain employs TRBV6-5 and TRBJ1-1; perhaps TRBD1 as D (5 bases). Trimming removed 0 bases from V and 0 bases from J, with 8 bases in between. Per the germline V gene, CDR1 is MNHEY and CDR2 is SVGAGI. The CDR3 sequence is 15 residues long.

This clonotype was seen a handful of times. The chain is built from TRBV28 and TRBJ2-1; no reliable D call. Germline lookup yields CDR1 MDHEN and CDR2 SYDVKM. Trimming left V 5 bases short and J 3 bases short, with 14 bases between. The CDR3 spans 15 residues. The CDR3 is CASSRGPGRYNEQFF. The CDR3 DNA follows: TGTGCCAGCAGTCGAGGCCCGGGCCGCTACAATGAGCAGTTCTTC.

The chain is built from TRBV11-2 and TRBJ2-7; D uncertain. The length of the CDR3 is 13 residues. Between the trimmed V and J ends, which lost 2 bases and 2 bases, there was a span of 7 bases. Germline V gives CDR1 SGHAT, CDR2 FQNNGV. The CDR3 loop is CASSLNPTYEQYF. CDR3 DNA sequence: TGTGCCAGCAGCTTAAACCCCACCTACGAGCAGTACTTC.

This clonotype was observed a handful of times. This rearrangement joins TRBV27 to TRBJ2-4; D ambiguous. V was clipped by 2 bases and J by 0 bases, with 8 bases between them. This CDR3 is built from 15 residues. Germline V gene data show CDR1 as MNHEY and CDR2 as SMNVEV (reference sequence). The CDR3 sequence is CASSLGVGAKNIQYF. CDR3 DNA: TGTGCCAGCAGTTTAGGGGTGGGAGCCAAAAACATTCAGTACTTC.

This clonotype was observed a handful of times. This chain uses TRBV10-1 with TRBJ2-7; D is unclear. This CDR3 region has 14 residues. The germline V and J ends were trimmed by 6 bases and 0 bases, with 12 bases remaining between them. CDR1 and CDR2 from the germline V gene are WNHNN and SYGVQD (reference sequence). CDR3 residues: CASRACNPSYEQYF. The CDR3 DNA is TGCGCCAGCAGAGCTTGTAACCCCTCCTACGAGCAGTACTTC.

In this sample, this clonotype turned up a few times. The chain uses TRBV12-3 or TRBV12-4 and TRBJ1-5; D not certain. The germline V and J ends were trimmed by 3 bases and 5 bases, with 17 bases remaining between them. The CDR3 has 16 residues. The CDR3 DNA reads as TGTGCCAGCAGTTTTCACCCGCTAATCAACGATCAGCCCCAGCATTTT. Protein product: CASSFHPLINDQPQHF.

V gene TRBV7-3 combines with J gene TRBJ2-1; 7 bases are shared with TRBD2. The CDR3 is 14 residues long. The V gene end was trimmed by 5 bases and the J gene end by 8 bases; junction bases not matched to a gene: 9. Germline loops: CDR1 SGHTA, CDR2 FQGTGA. CDR3 in amino acids: CASSLGTTGHEQFF. CDR3 DNA sequence: TGTGCCAGCAGCCTCGGGACTACCGGTCATGAGCAGTTCTTC.

This clonotype occurred a few times. The chain joins TRBV7-3 to TRBJ2-1; 10 nucleotides match TRBD2. The ends lost 3 bases at V and 10 bases at J; junction bases unmatched: 3. Germline CDR1 and CDR2: SGHTA and FQGTGA. The CDR3 is made up of 13 amino acids. Here the CDR3 DNA reads TGTGCCAGCAGCTTCGAACTAGCGGGGGAGCAGTTCTTC. Translating it yields CASSFELAGEQFF.

This clonotype was counted between two and nine times. The CDR3 spells CASSFDSTFNYGYTF. Here the CDR3 DNA reads TGTGCCAGCAGTTTCGACAGCACCTTTAACTATGGCTACACCTTC. The chain links TRBV14 to TRBJ1-2; tentatively, D is TRBD1 (5 bases). Germline V gene lookup returns CDR1 SGHDN and CDR2 FVKESK. The CDR3 has 15 residues. Trimming took 6 bases from V and 1 from J, leaving 15 bases between them.

This clonotype was observed a handful of times. The V call is TRBV4-1, the J call TRBJ1-5; D is unclear. The CDR3 covers 14 residues. The V and J ends lost 0 bases and 10 bases respectively, with 13 bases between them. The germline CDR1 and CDR2 sequences are MGHRA and YSYEKL. The CDR3 spells CASSQDLGEGPQHF. The DNA for the CDR3 is TGCGCCAGCAGCCAAGATCTCGGGGAGGGTCCCCAGCATTTT.